The sequence of this TCR beta chain was determined in a study of blood T cells in healthy people across ages. Healthy Caucasians from Russia aged about 6 to 100 served as donors. The authors ran a second PCR of about 6 to 11 cycles using a sample-barcoded 5' primer and a J-beta primer mix. TCRdb reanalysed the 5' RACE reads using MiXCR and keeps one entry per CDR3 protein. The sample holds 700,000 to 850,000 distinct CDR3 sequences, about 34% seen once. The CDR3 totals 12 residues. The V gene lost 6 bases and the J gene lost 0 bases, with 5 bases spanning the gap. On this clonotype: The antigen remains undetermined. This likely came from a read error, as a far larger clone is one base away.

Study results and limitations: It was not possible, with unsorted PBMCs, to conclusively compare naive and antigen-experienced cells.

The clonotype was recovered from a man between 18 and 29 years old in good health. Material: blood. The chain is built from TRBV12-3 or TRBV12-4 and TRBJ2-5; D gene ambiguous. CDR3 protein: CASRPNQETQYF. CDR3 in DNA: TGTGCCAGCAGGCCCAACCAAGAGACCCAGTACTTC.